The 6 T cell receptor beta chains presented below share a single source sample, sequenced in a study of T cell repertoires in cytomegalovirus infection. For these TCRs, the target antigens are not known. From the reads, TCRdb called clonotypes with MiXCR, one entry per CDR3 protein. The sample shows 750,000 to 950,000 distinct CDR3 sequences, about 28% of them seen only once. The source was cultured CD8+ T cells from PBMCs, collected from culture after CMV antigen stimulation. The receptors stem from a human donor in good health (CMV status not recorded). Some clones in this sample may be carry-over from other donors' samples.

This chain links TRBV6-5 with TRBJ1-5; 7 nucleotides agree with TRBD1. There are 14 residues in the CDR3. Germline assignment: CDR1 MNHEY and CDR2 SVGAGI. After removal of 6 bases from V and 5 bases from J, the junction contained 7 bases not matched to a gene. DNA for the CDR3: TGTGCCAGCAGACTCAGAGGGGGCGATCAGCCCCAGCATTTT. As protein: CASRLRGGDQPQHF.

Comments on this clonotype: No conserved phenylalanine or tryptophan ends this CDR3, so it is likely a read error. The chain links TRBV6-5 to TRBJ1-5; D may be TRBD1 (5 bases). Germline-derived CDR1 and CDR2 are MNHEY and SVGAGI. V was clipped by 2 bases and J by 4 bases, with 6 bases between them. The CDR3 consists of 13 residues. CDR3 DNA: TGTGCCAGCAGTTACGGGGGAAATCAGCCCCAGCATTGT. Its protein product is CASSYGGNQPQHC.

This chain joins TRBV12-3 or TRBV12-4 and TRBJ1-2; 11 bases map to TRBD1. The CDR3 consists of 15 residues. J was trimmed by 8 bases and V by 7 bases; bases with no gene match: 12. As DNA, the CDR3 is TGTGCCAGCAAGGGAAGAGGACAGGGGGCGAGGGGCTACACCTTC. Protein sequence: CASKGRGQGARGYTF.

The rearrangement joins TRBV19 to TRBJ1-5, with TRBD1 matching over 7 bases. CDR1 is LNHDA and CDR2 is SQIVND in the germline V gene (reference sequence). V dropped 5 bases and J dropped 4; count of bases not matched to a gene: 8. The CDR3 contains 15 residues. The CDR3 nucleotides read TGTGCCAGTAGTTTCTGGGACAGCCAAAATCAGCCCCAGCATTTT. As protein: CASSFWDSQNQPQHF.

This clonotype has a count of ten or more. The chain combines TRBV7-2 with TRBJ1-2; D is unclear. There are 15 residues in the CDR3. The germline V gene has CDR1 SGHTA and CDR2 FQGNSA. Trimming stripped 0 bases from V and 6 bases from J, with 14 bases between. DNA of the CDR3: TGTGCCAGCAGCTTAGCGAGTTCATTCAGTGATGGCTACACCTTC. Translating it yields CASSLASSFSDGYTF.

The V call is TRBV5-6, the J call TRBJ1-1; D gene ambiguous. Germline lookup yields CDR1 SGHDT and CDR2 YYEEEE. This CDR3 has 13 residues. V was clipped by 3 bases and J by 11 bases, with 17 bases between them. The CDR3 coding sequence is TGTGCCAGCAGCTCTTCCTCAAGTCGTCAGGCTTTCTTT. Translated: CASSSSSSRQAFF.